This T cell receptor (beta chain) was documented in a study of T cell responses to AZD1222 COVID-19 vaccine. Overall study results and limits: Sampled repertoires all dated from after the peak T cell response.

Only a few counts were recorded for this clone. No antigen is known for it. Germline V lookup: CDR1 MNHEY, CDR2 SVGAGI. The CDR3 is 14 residues long. V dropped 10 bases and J dropped 2; count of bases not matched to a gene: 6. Clones were sequenced by immunoSEQ multiplex PCR, and TCRdb holds only the in-frame ones, with some missing. Of 75,000 to 100,000 clones listed, around 89% were seen once; the top ten hold less than 3.5%. The specimen was peripheral blood, collected on day 0 of AZD1222 vaccination. The chain joins TRBV6-5 to TRBJ1-4; 8 bases are shared with TRBD1. The receptor comes from an adult in good health. CDR3 sequence (DNA): TGTGCCACAGACAGGGGATTCACTAATGAAAAACTGTTTTTT. Translation: CATDRGFTNEKLFF.